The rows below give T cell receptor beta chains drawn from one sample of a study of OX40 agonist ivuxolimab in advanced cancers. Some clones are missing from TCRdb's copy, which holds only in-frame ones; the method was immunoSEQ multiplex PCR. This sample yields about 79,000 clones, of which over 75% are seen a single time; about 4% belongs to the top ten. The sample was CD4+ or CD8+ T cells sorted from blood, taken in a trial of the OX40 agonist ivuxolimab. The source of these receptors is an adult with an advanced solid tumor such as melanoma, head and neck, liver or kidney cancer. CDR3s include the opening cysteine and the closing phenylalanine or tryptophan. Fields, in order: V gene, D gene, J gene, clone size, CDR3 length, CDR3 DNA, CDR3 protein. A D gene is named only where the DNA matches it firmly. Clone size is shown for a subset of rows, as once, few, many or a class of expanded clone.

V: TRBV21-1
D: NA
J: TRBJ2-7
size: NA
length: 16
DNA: TGTGCCAGCAGCAAGTGTCCCGCTCGAGGGGGTAACGAGCAGTACTTC
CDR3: CASSKCPARGGNEQYF

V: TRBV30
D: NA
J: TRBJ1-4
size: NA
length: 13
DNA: TGTGCCTGTTTTCCTAAAACGGATGAAAAACTGTTTTTT
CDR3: CACFPKTDEKLFF

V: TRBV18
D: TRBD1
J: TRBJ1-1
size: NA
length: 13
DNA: TGTGCCAGCTCCCGACAGGGGGACACTGAAGCTTTCTTT
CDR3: CASSRQGDTEAFF

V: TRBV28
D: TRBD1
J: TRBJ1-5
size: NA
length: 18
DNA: TGTGCCAGCACCACCCCGGACAGGGGGGTCTATAGCAATCAGCCCCAGCATTTT
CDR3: CASTTPDRGVYSNQPQHF

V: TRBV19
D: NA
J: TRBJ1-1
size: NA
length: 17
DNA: TGTGCCAGTAGTATCCCTTGGGGGAGGGGATTGAACACTGAAGCTTTCTTT
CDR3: CASSIPWGRGLNTEAFF

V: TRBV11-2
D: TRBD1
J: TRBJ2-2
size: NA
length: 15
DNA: TGTGCCAGCAGTCACGGACAGGGGGCGACCGGGGAGCTGTTTTTT
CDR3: CASSHGQGATGELFF

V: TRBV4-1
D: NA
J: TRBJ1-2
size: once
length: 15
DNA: TGCGCCAGCAGCCAAGATGTAGGAAAGCTATATGGCTACACCTTC
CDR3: CASSQDVGKLYGYTF

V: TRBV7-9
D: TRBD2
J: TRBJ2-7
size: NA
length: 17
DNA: TGTGCCAGCAGCTCTGGGATTAGCGGGAGGGGTCCCTACGAGCAGTACTTC
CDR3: CASSSGISGRGPYEQYF

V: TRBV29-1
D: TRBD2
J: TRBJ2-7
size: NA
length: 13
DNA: TGCAGCGTTGGGGTTAGCGGGAGTGGAGAGCAGTACTTC
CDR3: CSVGVSGSGEQYF

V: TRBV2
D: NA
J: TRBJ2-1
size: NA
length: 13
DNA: TGTGCCAGCAGTGAAGCGCCTACATATGAGCAGTTCTTC
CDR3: CASSEAPTYEQFF

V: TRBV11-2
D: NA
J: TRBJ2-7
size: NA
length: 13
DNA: TGTGCCAGCAGCTTCGAGGGGCTCCGCGAGCAGTACTTC
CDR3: CASSFEGLREQYF

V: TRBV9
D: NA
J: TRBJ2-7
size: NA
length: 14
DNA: TGTGCCAGCAGCGTAGACACAGGCTCCTACGAGCAGTACTTC
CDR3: CASSVDTGSYEQYF

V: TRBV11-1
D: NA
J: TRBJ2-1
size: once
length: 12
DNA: TGTGCCAGCAGCTTCGGGGACAATGAGCAGTTCTTC
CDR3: CASSFGDNEQFF

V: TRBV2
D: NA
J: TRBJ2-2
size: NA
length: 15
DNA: TGTGCCAGTGGGCTGGACCCGCGAAACACCGGGGAGCTGTTTTTT
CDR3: CASGLDPRNTGELFF

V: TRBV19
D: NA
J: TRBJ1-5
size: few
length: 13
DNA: TGTGCCAGTAGTCCGGGGACTAATCAGCCCCAGCATTTT
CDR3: CASSPGTNQPQHF

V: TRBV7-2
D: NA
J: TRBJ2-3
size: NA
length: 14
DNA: TGTGCCAGCAGCACCACCGGAAGCACAGATACGCAGTATTTT
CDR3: CASSTTGSTDTQYF

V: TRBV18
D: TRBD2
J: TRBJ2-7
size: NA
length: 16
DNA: TGTGCCAGCTCACTCAATTCGGGGCGGGAGGCTAACGAGCAGTACTTC
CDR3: CASSLNSGREANEQYF

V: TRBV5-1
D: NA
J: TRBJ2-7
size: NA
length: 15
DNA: TGCGCCAGCAGCGGGTGGGACTCATTAGGAGACGAGCAGTACTTC
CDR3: CASSGWDSLGDEQYF

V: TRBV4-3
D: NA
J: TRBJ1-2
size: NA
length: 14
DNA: TGCGCCAGCAGCCAAGAGGGGTGGTCAGGCCGGTACACCTTC
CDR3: CASSQEGWSGRYTF

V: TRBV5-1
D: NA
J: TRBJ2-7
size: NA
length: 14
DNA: TGCGCCAGCAGCTTGGCAACATCCTTCTACGAGCAGTACTTC
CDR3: CASSLATSFYEQYF

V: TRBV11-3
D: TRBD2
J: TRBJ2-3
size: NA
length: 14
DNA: TGTGCCAGCAGCGCCGCCCGGGGGGTTGATACGCAGTATTTT
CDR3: CASSAARGVDTQYF

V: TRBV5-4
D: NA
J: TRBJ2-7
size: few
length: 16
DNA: TGTGCCAGCAGCGCCAGTGGGGGGTTTGATTCCTACGAGCAGTACTTC
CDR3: CASSASGGFDSYEQYF

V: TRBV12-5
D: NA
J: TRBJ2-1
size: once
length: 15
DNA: TGTGCTAGTGCCACACAACGGGGGGCAAGAAATGAGCAGTTCTTC
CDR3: CASATQRGARNEQFF

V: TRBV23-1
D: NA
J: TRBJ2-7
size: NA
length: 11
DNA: TGCGCCAGCAGTCAAGCGTACGAGCAGTACTTC
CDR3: CASSQAYEQYF

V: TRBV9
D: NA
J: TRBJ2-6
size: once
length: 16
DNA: TGTGCCAGCAGCGTAGACGCTTACTCTGGGGCCAACGTCCTGACTTTC
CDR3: CASSVDAYSGANVLTF

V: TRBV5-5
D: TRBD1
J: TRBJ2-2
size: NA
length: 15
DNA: TGTGCCAGCAGTCCCGGGACAGGGGCCGGCGGGGAGCTGTTTTTT
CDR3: CASSPGTGAGGELFF

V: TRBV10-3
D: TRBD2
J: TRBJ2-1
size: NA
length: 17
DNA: TGTGCCTCTCTCTCGGGACTTATGCGGGAGAGCGGCAATGAGCAGTTCTTC
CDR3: CASLSGLMRESGNEQFF

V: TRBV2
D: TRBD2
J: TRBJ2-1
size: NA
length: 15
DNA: TGTGCCAGCAGTCTAGCGGTGATTCCCTACAATGAGCAGTTCTTC
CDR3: CASSLAVIPYNEQFF

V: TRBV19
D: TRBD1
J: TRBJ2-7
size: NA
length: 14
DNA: TGTGCCAGTAGTCCGGGACAGGGTATCCACGAGCAGTACTTC
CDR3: CASSPGQGIHEQYF

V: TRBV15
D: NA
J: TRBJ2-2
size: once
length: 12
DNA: TGTGCCACCAGCACCAGCACCGGGGAGCTGTTTTTT
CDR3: CATSTSTGELFF

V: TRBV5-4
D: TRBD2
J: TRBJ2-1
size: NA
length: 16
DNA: TGTGCCAGCAGCAGGGGGGGACTAGCGGGAGATGGTGAGCAGTTCTTC
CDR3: CASSRGGLAGDGEQFF

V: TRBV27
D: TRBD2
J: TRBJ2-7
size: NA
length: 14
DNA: TGTGCCAGCAACCCTAGCGGGACTCCTTACGAGCAGTACTTC
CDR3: CASNPSGTPYEQYF

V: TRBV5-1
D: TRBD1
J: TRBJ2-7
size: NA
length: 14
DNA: TGCGCCAGCAGCAATCGACAGGGTCACCACGAGCAGTACTTC
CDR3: CASSNRQGHHEQYF

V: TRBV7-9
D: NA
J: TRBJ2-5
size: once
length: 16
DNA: TGTGCCAGCAGCTTACCCTGGGGGAGATTGGGAGAGACCCAGTACTTC
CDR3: CASSLPWGRLGETQYF

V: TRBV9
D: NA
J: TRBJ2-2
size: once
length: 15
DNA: TGTGCCAGCAGCGCCGGGACCCCCTTGTTCGGGGAGCTGTTTTTT
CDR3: CASSAGTPLFGELFF

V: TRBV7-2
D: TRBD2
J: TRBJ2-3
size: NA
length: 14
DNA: TGTGCCAGCAGACCGGGACTACCCACAGATACGCAGTATTTT
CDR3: CASRPGLPTDTQYF

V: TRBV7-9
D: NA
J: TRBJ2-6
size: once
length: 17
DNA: TGTGCCAGCAGCAACCCGGGTGCCTTCTCTGGGGCCAACGTCCTGACTTTC
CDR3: CASSNPGAFSGANVLTF

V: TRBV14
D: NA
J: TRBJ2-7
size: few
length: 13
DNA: TGTGCCAGCAGCCAAGGGAGCAGGGCCCCTCAGTACTTC
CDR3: CASSQGSRAPQYF

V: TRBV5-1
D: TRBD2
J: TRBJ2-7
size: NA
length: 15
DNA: TGCGCCAGCAGCTTGGGGGTAGCGGGAGAAGTCGAGCAGTACTTC
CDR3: CASSLGVAGEVEQYF

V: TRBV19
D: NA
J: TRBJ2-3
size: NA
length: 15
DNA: TGTGCCAGTAGTATTTGGACCCTCTCGACAGATACGCAGTATTTT
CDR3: CASSIWTLSTDTQYF

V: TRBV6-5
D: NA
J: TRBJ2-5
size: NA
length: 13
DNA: TGTGCCAGCAGAACACACATACAAGAGACCCAGTACTTC
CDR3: CASRTHIQETQYF

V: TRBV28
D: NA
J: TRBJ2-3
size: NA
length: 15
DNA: TGTGCCAGCAGACAAATGGCGGGGTTCACAGATACGCAGTATTTT
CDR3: CASRQMAGFTDTQYF

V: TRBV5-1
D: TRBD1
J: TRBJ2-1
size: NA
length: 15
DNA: TGCGCCAGCAGCTTGAGGACAGGGGGGGACGATGAGCAGTTCTTC
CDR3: CASSLRTGGDDEQFF

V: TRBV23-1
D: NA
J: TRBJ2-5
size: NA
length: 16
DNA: TGCGCCAGCAGTCAAGGGCTAGCACCTGTCGGGGAGACCCAGTACTTC
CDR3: CASSQGLAPVGETQYF

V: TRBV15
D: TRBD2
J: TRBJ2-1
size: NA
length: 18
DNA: TGTGCCACCAGCAGAGGACTAGCGGGAGAGAGCTCCTACAATGAGCAGTTCTTC
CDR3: CATSRGLAGESSYNEQFF

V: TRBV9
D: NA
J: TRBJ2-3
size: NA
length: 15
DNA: TGTGCCAGCAGCGTAGCTGGGAGGGGGGCAGATACGCAGTATTTT
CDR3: CASSVAGRGADTQYF

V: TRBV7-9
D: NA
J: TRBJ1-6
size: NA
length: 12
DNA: TGTGCCAGCAGCCGGACGGACGGTGACCTCCACTTT
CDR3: CASSRTDGDLHF

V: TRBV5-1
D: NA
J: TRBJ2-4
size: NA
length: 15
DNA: TGCGCCAGCAGGCAAATCGCCGGGACAAAAAACATTCAGTACTTC
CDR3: CASRQIAGTKNIQYF

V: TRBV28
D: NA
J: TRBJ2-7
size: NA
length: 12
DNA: TGTGCCAGCAGTTTAGTAGGATACGAGCAGTACTTC
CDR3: CASSLVGYEQYF

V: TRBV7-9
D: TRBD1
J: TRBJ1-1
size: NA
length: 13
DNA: TGTGCCAGCAGCTTATCAGGGGGGCAAGGAGCTTTCTTT
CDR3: CASSLSGGQGAFF

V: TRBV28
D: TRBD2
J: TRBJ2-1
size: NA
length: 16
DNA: TGTGCCAGCAGTTCCTGGGATAGCGGGAGTCAGAATGAGCAGTTCTTC
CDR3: CASSSWDSGSQNEQFF

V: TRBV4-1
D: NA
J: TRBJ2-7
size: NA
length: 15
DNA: TGCGCCAGCAGCCAAGGGGCGGGGCTCTCCTACGAGCAGTACTTC
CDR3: CASSQGAGLSYEQYF

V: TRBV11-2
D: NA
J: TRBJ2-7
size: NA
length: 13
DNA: TGTGCCAGCAGTGGACACCAAGCCTACGAGCAGTACTTC
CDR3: CASSGHQAYEQYF

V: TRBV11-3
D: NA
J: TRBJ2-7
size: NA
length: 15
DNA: TGTGCCAGCAGCTTCGATCCGGGTGCTGACGCCGAGCAGTACTTC
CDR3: CASSFDPGADAEQYF

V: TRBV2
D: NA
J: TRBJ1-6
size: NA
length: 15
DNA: TGTGCCAGCAGTGTCCGGGGAGGTTCGAGTTCACCCCTCCACTTT
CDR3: CASSVRGGSSSPLHF

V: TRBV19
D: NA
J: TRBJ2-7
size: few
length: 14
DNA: TGTGCCAGTTCTCCTCTAGGGGTGGCCTACGAGCAGTACTTC
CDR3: CASSPLGVAYEQYF

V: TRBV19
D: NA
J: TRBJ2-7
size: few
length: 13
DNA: TGTGCCAGTAGTATCAGATACGATGCCGAGCAGTACTTC
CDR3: CASSIRYDAEQYF